This entry lists 25 T cell receptor beta chains sequenced from one sample in a study of CD4 T cells in relation to SARS-CoV-2 and coronaviruses. Antigen specificity for these receptors is unknown. Unexposed donor CD4+ T cells date from about 2011-2018, before the COVID-19 pandemic. Isolation of CD4+ T cells took place after less than twelve days in culture. Clones were sequenced by immunoSEQ multiplex PCR, and TCRdb holds only the in-frame ones, with some missing. The sample holds more than 20,000 clones, about 77% seen once. Sequenced input: CD4+ T cells from PBMCs, cultured in vitro. The receptor source for this set is a human donor in good health.

The gene calls are TRBV2 and TRBJ2-3; 9 bases are shared with TRBD2. Germline CDR1 is SNHLY and CDR2 is FYNNEI. The CDR3 spans 16 residues. V lost 6 bases and J lost 1; bases outside the gene matches: 8. The chain's CDR3 is CASRGRGREGTDTQYF. The CDR3 DNA reads TGTGCCAGCAGGGGGCGCGGGAGGGAGGGCACAGATACGCAGTATTTT.

The V call is TRBV10-2, the J call TRBJ1-4; possible D gene TRBD1, 6 bases. CDR1 is WSHSY, CDR2 SAAADI, per germline. V lost 3 bases and J 10 bases, leaving 18 bases between the germline ends. The CDR3 loop spans 15 amino acids. CDR3 DNA sequence: TGCGCCAGCAGTGATTTGGGGGGGCTCGGTGGAAAACTGTTTTTT. It translates to CASSDLGGLGGKLFF.

V and J are TRBV6-2 or TRBV6-3 and TRBJ1-6; unclear D gene. CDR1 is MNHEY and CDR2 is SVGEGT in the germline V gene. V lost 3 bases and J 6 bases, leaving 6 bases between the germline ends. The CDR3 runs 13 residues. Written as DNA, the CDR3 is TGTGCCAGCAGTTATGTCGGTAATTCACCCCTCCACTTT. As protein: CASSYVGNSPLHF.

The rearrangement joins TRBV7-3 to TRBJ2-1; D is perhaps TRBD2 (6 bases). The V end was cut by 2 bases, the J end by 0 bases, with 14 bases between. Germline V CDR1 and CDR2: SGHTA, FQGTGA. The CDR3 loop spans 17 amino acids. The CDR3 sequence is CASSLVSGDPSYNEQFF. The CDR3 DNA is TGTGCCAGCAGCTTAGTATCGGGAGATCCCTCCTACAATGAGCAGTTCTTC.

This chain links TRBV3-1 (or the pseudogene TRBV3-2) with TRBJ2-1; 7 bases agree with TRBD2. The CDR3 runs 15 residues. Germline values: CDR1 LGHDT, CDR2 YNNKEL (reference sequence). V shed 1 base and J 10 bases; nucleotides not matched to a gene: 10. The CDR3 nucleotides read TGTGCCAGCAGCCAAGGGACTAGAGTCGGTGGGGAGCAGTTCTTC. As protein: CASSQGTRVGGEQFF.

The rearrangement joins TRBV19 to TRBJ2-3; possible D gene TRBD2, 5 bases. Per germline, CDR1 LNHDA and CDR2 SQIVND (reference sequence). This CDR3 contains 14 residues. Trimming shortened V by 10 bases and J by 3 bases, and 17 bases separated the two germline ends. The CDR3 DNA is TGTGCCACACGGCTGGCGGCGGGTACAGATACGCAGTATTTT. Translation: CATRLAAGTDTQYF.

This chain joins TRBV6-2 or TRBV6-3 and TRBJ1-1, with D perhaps matching TRBD1 (5 bases). The CDR3 extends over 12 amino acids. Trimming cost V 0 bases and J 12 bases, with 11 bases left between them. CDR1 is MNHEY and CDR2 is SVGEGT in the germline V gene. The DNA of the CDR3 is TGTGCCAGCAGTTACTCGGACACCCCCTCTTTCTTT. The encoded protein is CASSYSDTPSFF.

The V call is TRBV4-2, the J call TRBJ2-1, with 7 bases fitting TRBD1. The CDR3 length is 16 residues. Germline V gives CDR1 LGHNA, CDR2 YNFKEQ. With 0 bases clipped from V and 12 bases from J, the junction kept 14 bases outside the gene matches. CDR3 loop: CASSQDLGGQIRVQFF. The CDR3 bases are TGTGCCAGCAGCCAAGATCTAGGGGGCCAGATTAGGGTGCAGTTCTTC.

In this sample, this clone turned up a few times. The V gene is TRBV5-5, the J gene TRBJ1-6; 8 nucleotides align to TRBD1. Germline V CDR1 and CDR2: SGHKS, YYEKEE (reference sequence). The CDR3 extends over 16 amino acids. V shed 1 base, J shed 6 bases, and the junction held 6 bases outside the gene matches. The CDR3 DNA is TGTGCCAGCAGCTTGAACCAGGGGGCTCTTAATTCACCCCTCCACTTT. Translation gives CASSLNQGALNSPLHF.

V usage is TRBV28 and J usage is TRBJ1-2, with D possibly being TRBD1 (6 bases). Trimming shortened V by 7 bases and J by 4 bases, and 25 bases separated the two germline ends. The CDR3 loop spans 17 amino acids. In germline, CDR1 is MDHEN, CDR2 SYDVKM. CDR3 in amino acids: CASTRTDPNSGLYGYTF. In DNA, the CDR3 is TGTGCCAGCACCCGGACAGACCCGAACAGTGGTCTCTATGGCTACACCTTC.

The chain combines TRBV5-4 with TRBJ2-1; perhaps TRBD1 as D (5 bases). This CDR3 comprises 14 residues. Per germline, CDR1 SGHNT and CDR2 YYREEE (reference sequence). The V and J ends lost 0 bases and 6 bases respectively, with 10 bases between them. DNA for the CDR3: TGTGCCAGCAGCTTGGCAGGGCTTAGCAATGAGCAGTTCTTC. It translates to CASSLAGLSNEQFF.

The gene calls are TRBV9 and TRBJ2-3, with a weak D call TRBD2 (5 bases). The V end was cut by 4 bases, the J end by 2 bases, with 20 bases between. CDR1 and CDR2 from the germline V gene are SGDLS and YYNGEE. This CDR3 is built from 17 residues. CDR3: CASSLTAGRTYTDTQYF. The CDR3 nucleotides read TGTGCCAGCAGCCTAACCGCGGGCAGGACCTACACAGATACGCAGTATTTT.

The chain combines TRBV6-6 with TRBJ2-7, with D tentatively TRBD2 (5 bases). CDR1 and CDR2 (germline): MNHNY, SVGAGI (reference sequence). The CDR3 is made up of 14 amino acids. V was cut by 7 bases and J by 0 bases, with 13 bases left in between. As DNA, the CDR3 is TGTGCCAGCAAAAGCGGAGACGACTCCTACGAGCAGTACTTC. This codes for CASKSGDDSYEQYF.

The chain has TRBV3-1 (or the pseudogene TRBV3-2) and TRBJ1-5; TRBD1 is a possible D gene (5 bases). Trimming shortened V by 5 bases and J by 0 bases, and 8 bases separated the two germline ends. Germline V gene lookup returns CDR1 LGHDT and CDR2 YNNKEL (reference sequence). The length of the CDR3 is 14 residues. The CDR3 DNA follows: TGTGCCAGCAGCAGGGGCTATAGCAATCAGCCCCAGCATTTT. Translated, it gives CASSRGYSNQPQHF.

The CDR3 reads CASSRAPGNTDTQYF. The CDR3 bases are TGTGCCAGCTCACGTGCCCCAGGGAACACAGATACGCAGTATTTT. J is TRBJ2-3 and V is TRBV18; possible D gene TRBD1, 5 bases. This CDR3 spans 15 amino acids. CDR1 and CDR2 from the germline V gene are KGHSH and LQKENI. V was pared by 4 bases and J by 2 bases, with 13 bases between.

V gene TRBV7-2 combines with J gene TRBJ2-1; 7 positions match TRBD2. CDR1 and CDR2 (germline): SGHTA, FQGNSA. This CDR3 spans 15 amino acids. The V segment lost 3 bases and the J segment 5 bases; nucleotides outside the gene matches: 7. As DNA, the CDR3 is TGTGCCAGCAGCTTCGTAGCGGGCGCGAACAATGAGCAGTTCTTC. Translation gives CASSFVAGANNEQFF.

This chain connects TRBV30 to TRBJ1-3; D perhaps matches TRBD1 (5 bases). V was cut by 2 bases and J by 4 bases, with 9 bases left in between. This CDR3 is built from 13 residues. The germline CDR1 and CDR2 sequences are GTSNPN and SVGIG (reference sequence). CDR3 sequence: CAWSRQRGNTIYF. CDR3 coding DNA: TGTGCCTGGAGTCGACAGAGGGGAAACACCATATATTTT. Combining the CDR3 with reference TRBV30 and TRBJ1-3 gives the whole variable domain SQTIHQWPATLVQPVGSPLSLECTVEGTSNPNLYWYRQAAGRGLQLLFYSVGIGQISSEVPQNLSASRPQDRQFILSSKKLLLSDSGFYLCAWSRQRGNTIYFGEGSWLTVV.

This chain links TRBV4-1 with TRBJ2-5; 8 bases align to TRBD2. V lost 3 bases to trimming and J lost 0 bases; unmatched junction nucleotides: 6. This CDR3 has 16 residues. Germline CDR1 reads MGHRA; CDR2 reads YSYEKL. CDR3 loop: CASSQVAGTYQETQYF. CDR3 in DNA: TGCGCCAGCAGCCAGGTAGCGGGGACGTACCAAGAGACCCAGTACTTC.

The chain recombines TRBV29-1 with TRBJ2-1; 11 bases are shared with TRBD1. This CDR3 spans 13 amino acids. Germline loops: CDR1 SQVTM, CDR2 ANQGSEA. The ends lost 8 bases at V and 9 bases at J; junction bases unmatched: 9. The CDR3 DNA is TGCAGCAGCAAGGGACAGGGGGGCGGTGAGCAGTTCTTC. This gives the protein CSSKGQGGGEQFF.

The chain is built from TRBV10-2 and TRBJ2-2; 13 bases line up with TRBD2. Germline CDR1 and CDR2: WSHSY and SAAADI. CDR3 size: 20 residues. The junction had 14 bases not matched to a gene; V was cut back by 3 bases and J by 4 bases. Written as DNA, the CDR3 is TGCGCCAGCAGTGACTGGTATTACACTAGCGGGAGGGCCGGCACCGGGGAGCTGTTTTTT. This translates into CASSDWYYTSGRAGTGELFF.

The rearrangement joins TRBV7-9 to TRBJ2-5; D remains unclear. Germline V gene data show CDR1 as SEHNR and CDR2 as FQNEAQ (reference sequence). The CDR3 is made up of 14 amino acids. V lost 1 base to trimming and J lost 1 base, with 7 bases between them. In DNA, the CDR3 is TGTGCCAGCAGCTTAGATCCCATCCAAGAGACCCAGTACTTC. This sequence encodes CASSLDPIQETQYF.

The CDR3: CASSQHRGRYEQYF. DNA of the CDR3: TGCGCCAGCAGCCAACACAGGGGGAGATACGAGCAGTACTTC. This chain joins TRBV4-3 and TRBJ2-7; TRBD1 matches 8 bases. The CDR3 totals 14 residues. V was pared by 2 bases and J by 4 bases, with 4 bases of the junction left unmatched. CDR1 is LGHNA and CDR2 is YSLEER in the germline V gene.

This clone was picked up a small number of times. The chain joins TRBV4-3 to TRBJ2-3; possibly TRBD2 for D (5 bases). The CDR3 extends over 15 amino acids. CDR1 is LGHNA, CDR2 YSLEER, per germline. The V gene lost 0 bases and the J gene lost 6 bases, with 13 bases spanning the gap. The CDR3 is CASSQDSAGHDTQYF. The CDR3 nucleotides read TGCGCCAGCAGCCAAGATTCCGCGGGTCATGATACGCAGTATTTT.

This chain connects TRBV7-2 to TRBJ2-7; D not certain. V was trimmed by 5 bases and J by 0 bases, leaving 8 bases between them. CDR1 SGHTA and CDR2 FQGNSA come from the germline V gene. The CDR3 is 13 amino acids. The CDR3 loop reads CASSPGLSYEQYF. In DNA form, the CDR3 reads TGTGCCAGCAGCCCCGGCCTCTCCTACGAGCAGTACTTC. The full variable domain, with the rest looked up from reference TRBV7-2 and TRBJ2-7, is GAGVSQSPSNKVTEKGKDVELRCDPISGHTALYWYRQSLGQGLEFLIYFQGNSAPDKSGLPSDRFSAERTGGSVSTLTIQRTQQEDSAVYLCASSPGLSYEQYFGPGTRLTVT.

This chain connects TRBV9 to TRBJ2-2, with 12 positions matching TRBD2. The CDR3 loop spans 16 amino acids. Per germline, CDR1 SGDLS and CDR2 YYNGEE. V was clipped by 3 bases and J by 4 bases; unmatched bases: 4. DNA for the CDR3: TGTGCCAGCAGCGATCTGACTAGCGGGAGCACCGGGGAGCTGTTTTTT. Protein: CASSDLTSGSTGELFF.